This T cell receptor beta chain was recovered during a study of OX40 agonist ivuxolimab in advanced cancers. Findings and caveats of the study: Doses of 0.1 to 3.0 mg/kg were accompanied by clonal expansion of CD4+ and CD8+ blood T cells by week 6. Normalized expansion of T-cell clones was also low for some nonresponders.

CDR1 and CDR2 (germline): MNHNS, SASEGT. CDR3 length equals 13 residues. With 2 bases removed from V and 6 bases from J, the gap between germline ends came to 10 bases. For this clone: Its specificity is unknown.

Some clones are missing from TCRdb's copy, which holds only in-frame ones; the method was immunoSEQ multiplex PCR. The sample shows about 38,000 clones, 87% of them seen only once. The TCR was taken from an adult with an advanced solid tumor such as melanoma, head and neck, liver or kidney cancer. The sample consisted of CD4+ or CD8+ T cells sorted from blood, taken in a trial of the OX40 agonist ivuxolimab. The rearrangement joins TRBV6-1 to TRBJ1-1; D may be TRBD1 (5 bases). This chain's CDR3 is CASSERRVSEAFF. CDR3 coding DNA: TGTGCCAGCAGTGAACGCAGGGTCTCTGAAGCTTTCTTT.